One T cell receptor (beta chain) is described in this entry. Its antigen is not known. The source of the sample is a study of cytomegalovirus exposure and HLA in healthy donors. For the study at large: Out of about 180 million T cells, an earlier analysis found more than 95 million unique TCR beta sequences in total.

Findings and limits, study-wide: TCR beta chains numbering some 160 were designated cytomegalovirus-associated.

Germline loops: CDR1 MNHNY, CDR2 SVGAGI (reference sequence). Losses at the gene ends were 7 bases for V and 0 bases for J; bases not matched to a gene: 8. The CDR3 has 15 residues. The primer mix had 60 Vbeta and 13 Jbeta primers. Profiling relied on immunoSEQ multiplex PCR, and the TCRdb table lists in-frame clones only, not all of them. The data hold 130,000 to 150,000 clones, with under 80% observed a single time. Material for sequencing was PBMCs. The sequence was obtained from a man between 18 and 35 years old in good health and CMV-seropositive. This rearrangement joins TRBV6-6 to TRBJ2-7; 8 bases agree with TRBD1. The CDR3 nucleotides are TGTGCCAGCACACTAGACAGGGGCGGCTCCTACGAGCAGTACTTC. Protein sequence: CASTLDRGGSYEQYF.